What follows describes a single TCR beta chain. This sample was included in a study of multiple sclerosis patients with progressive multifocal leukoencephalopathy. Time point: time of PML onset. Germline assignment: CDR1 SGHDT and CDR2 YYEEEE. The germline V and J ends were trimmed by 2 bases and 0 bases, with 12 bases remaining between them. The CDR3 extends over 16 amino acids. Using immunoSEQ multiplex PCR, the repertoire was profiled, and TCRdb retains in-frame clones only, with some absent. This table has over 25,000 clones, approximately 84% appearing once. V gene TRBV5-6 combines with J gene TRBJ1-3; D is unresolved. The specimen comprised PBMCs, sampled from a patient treated with natalizumab. The TCR originated in a human donor with progressive multifocal leukoencephalopathy. CDR3 in DNA: TGTGCCAGCAGCTTTGGCGGTGTCGTCTCTGGAAACACCATATATTTT. This encodes CASSFGGVVSGNTIYF.